This TCR beta chain was sequenced in a study of cytomegalovirus exposure and HLA in healthy donors. Regarding the study as a whole: Researchers counted roughly 160 TCR beta chains as cytomegalovirus-associated. Follow-up analysis seemed to connect common viral pathogens with several of the most significant clusters identified.

In regard to this clone: Its antigen is unidentified.

With 60 Vbeta and 13 Jbeta primers, the PCR was carried out. The assay was immunoSEQ multiplex PCR, and TCRdb's table has in-frame clones only and misses some. The table counts about 170,000 clones; around 0.8% lies in the top ten. The sample consisted of PBMCs. The receptor was isolated from a woman under 30 in good health and CMV-seropositive.

CDR3 sequence: CASSGGGARTDTQYF. CDR3 coding DNA: TGTGCCAGCAGCGGAGGGGGGGCTCGGACAGATACGCAGTATTTT. The rearrangement links TRBV5-4 to TRBJ2-3, with D perhaps matching TRBD2 (7 bases). CDR1 SGHNT and CDR2 YYREEE come from the germline V gene (reference sequence). The CDR3 consists of 15 residues. V was clipped by 4 bases and J by 3 bases, with 15 bases between them.